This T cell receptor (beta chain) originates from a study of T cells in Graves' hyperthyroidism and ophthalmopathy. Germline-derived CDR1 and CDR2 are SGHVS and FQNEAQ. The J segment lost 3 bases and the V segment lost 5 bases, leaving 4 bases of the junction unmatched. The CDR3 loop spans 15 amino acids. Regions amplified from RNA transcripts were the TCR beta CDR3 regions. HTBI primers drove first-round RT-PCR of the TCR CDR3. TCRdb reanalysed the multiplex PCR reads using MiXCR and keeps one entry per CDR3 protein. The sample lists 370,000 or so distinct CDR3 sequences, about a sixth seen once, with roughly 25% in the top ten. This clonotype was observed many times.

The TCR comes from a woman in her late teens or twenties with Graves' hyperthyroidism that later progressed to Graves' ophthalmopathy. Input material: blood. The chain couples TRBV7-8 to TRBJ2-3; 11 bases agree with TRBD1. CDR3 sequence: CASSLRDRGTDTQYF. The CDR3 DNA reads TGTGCCAGCAGCCTACGGGACAGGGGGACAGATACGCAGTATTTT.